Below are 3 T cell receptor beta chains sequenced from a single sample in a study of cytomegalovirus exposure and HLA in healthy donors. Use of 60 Vbeta and 13 Jbeta primers characterized the PCR. TCRdb's copy holds only in-frame clones and misses some; the assay was immunoSEQ multiplex PCR. The profile shows 150,000 or so clones, about 70% of them singletons. Sequenced input: PBMCs. The origin of the receptors is a man aged 18 to 29 in good health and CMV-seronegative.

This chain uses TRBV9 with TRBJ2-1, with 15 bases that match TRBD2. CDR3 length: 17 amino acids. From germline, CDR1 is SGDLS and CDR2 YYNGEE. Trimming took 3 bases from V and 2 from J; bases not matched to a gene: 3. The CDR3 sequence: CASSAGTSGGPYNEQFF. The DNA for the CDR3 is TGTGCCAGCAGCGCAGGGACTAGCGGGGGGCCCTACAATGAGCAGTTCTTC.

This chain links TRBV11-2 with TRBJ2-5, with D unresolved. This CDR3 contains 14 residues. Trimming stripped 6 bases from V and 3 bases from J, with 14 bases between. CDR1 is SGHAT, CDR2 FQNNGV, per germline. CDR3 loop: CASRPLGPKETQYF. CDR3 DNA: TGTGCCAGCAGACCTCTTGGCCCGAAAGAGACCCAGTACTTC.

This sequence joins TRBV12-5 and TRBJ2-5; 11 bases line up with TRBD2. The V and J ends lost 7 bases and 4 bases, in that order; junction bases with no gene match: 14. Germline CDR1 reads LGHNT; CDR2 reads FRNRAP. The CDR3 extends over 17 amino acids. CDR3 sequence: CASAPTRGSGGGETQYF. Written as DNA, the CDR3 is TGTGCTAGTGCCCCCACCCGGGGTAGCGGGGGGGGAGAGACCCAGTACTTC.